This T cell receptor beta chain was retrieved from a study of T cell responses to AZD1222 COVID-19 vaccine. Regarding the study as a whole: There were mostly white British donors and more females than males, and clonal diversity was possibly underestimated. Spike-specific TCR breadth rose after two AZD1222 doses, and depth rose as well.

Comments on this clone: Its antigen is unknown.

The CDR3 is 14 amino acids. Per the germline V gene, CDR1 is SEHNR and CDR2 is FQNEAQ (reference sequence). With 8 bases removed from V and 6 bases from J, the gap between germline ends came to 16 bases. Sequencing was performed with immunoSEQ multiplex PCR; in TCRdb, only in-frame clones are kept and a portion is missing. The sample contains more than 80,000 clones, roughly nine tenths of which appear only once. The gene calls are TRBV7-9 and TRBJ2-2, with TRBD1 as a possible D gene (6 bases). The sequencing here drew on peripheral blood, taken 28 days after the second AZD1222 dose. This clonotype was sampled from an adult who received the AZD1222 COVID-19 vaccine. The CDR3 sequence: CASVEQGGPGELFF. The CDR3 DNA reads TGTGCCAGCGTGGAACAGGGTGGACCCGGGGAGCTGTTTTTT.